This TCR beta chain originates from a study of shared clonotypes between healthy human individuals. The donors, healthy adults who were HIV-negative, had experienced no recent acute infections or vaccinations. Sequencing used immunoSEQ multiplex PCR; TCRdb keeps in-frame clones, though not all of them. The sample gives millions of clones, more than 80% of which show up once; under 0.45% is in the top ten. Germline lookup yields CDR1 MDHEN and CDR2 SYDVKM. The V end lost 5 bases, the J end lost 1 base, and 14 bases lay between the germline ends. CDR3 size: 15 residues. This sequence was found in a man aged 18 to 29 in good health. Some clones in this sample may be carry-over from other donors' samples. Sequencing was performed on naive CD4+ T cells from PBMCs. The subset was: CD45RA+ positively selected. The chain has TRBV28 and TRBJ1-1, with TRBD1 as a possible D gene (6 bases). CDR3 loop: CASSPTGTTNTEAFF. As DNA, the CDR3 is TGTGCCAGCAGTCCGACAGGAACCACGAACACTGAAGCTTTCTTT. The full variable domain, its missing parts supplied by reference TRBV28 and TRBJ1-1, is DVKVTQSSRYLVKRTGEKVFLECVQDMDHENMFWYRQDPGLGLRLIYFSYDVKMKEKGDIPEGYSVSREKKERFSLILESASTNQTSMYLCASSPTGTTNTEAFFGQGTRLTVV.